This TCR beta chain is from a study of cytomegalovirus exposure and HLA in healthy donors (dated by TCRdb to about 2017). Context from the whole study: An earlier analysis of roughly 610 of the donors reported 276 Gb of sequence data and about 120 million unique TCR beta sequences obtained from about 180 million T cells. The study profiled the T cell repertoires of hundreds of subjects by immunosequencing and related them to cytomegalovirus serostatus. The study aimed to test whether cataloging public T cell receptors could reveal signatures of past pathogen exposure. Donor age, sex, ethnicity and CMV serostatus were compiled alongside the repertoire data. Among 398 genotyped donors of the cohort, an average of about 240,000 unique TCR beta nucleotide sequences was sequenced per donor, of which about 18% were non-productive. Genome-wide SNP genotypes for about 55% of the 666 donors were used in a later genetic analysis, which treated that subset as a discovery cohort. In addition to the first cohort of around 670 subjects, a separate validation cohort of some 120 different subjects was used. Typing coverage varied by locus: roughly 620-640 donors for A, B, C, DRB1 and DQB1; roughly 500 for DQA1; more than 600 for DPA1; 400 to 480 for DPB1. HLA typing covered class I and class II loci at four-digit resolution. The genetic ancestry cluster associated with self-reported Caucasian donors included approximately 85% of the roughly 410 genotyped donors. An earlier analysis of 450 to 750 of the donors used high-throughput TCR beta sequencing to judge whether each TCR beta V gene segment behaved as functional or pseudogenic. About 280 gigabases of sequencing data and about 92 million unique TCR sequences made up an early release that covered under 750 HLA-typed donors. Every repertoire in the discovery cohort had been generated on one and the same sequencing platform. The later analysis used no new phenotypic data to find candidate immune exposures, relying instead on TCR beta sequences and their occurrence across donors. Because of strong linkage in the cohort, roughly five DR-DQ haplotypes were treated as single units for association and clustering. High-throughput TCR immunosequencing, statistical association of individual TCRs with disease status, and machine learning were combined to predict cytomegalovirus infection status. A later analysis re-analyzed previously published TCR beta repertoires from several hundred donors and added high-resolution HLA genotyping to study TCR occurrence patterns.

The cohort comprised fewer than 750 healthy bone marrow donors. All cohort members were sampled while nominally healthy, although unrecorded immune exposures were likely present. The donor was CMV seronegative and was included in the group of around 320 seronegative cohort members. A peripheral blood sample was provided by each donor, and peripheral blood mononuclear cells were used for TCR beta sequencing. Genomic DNA extraction from the blood cell samples was performed with the Qiagen DNeasy Blood Extraction Kit. This clone has only one observation. Its target antigen remains unknown. No base-level quality is on record; no much larger clone is a single base apart. Library generation was performed with the immunoSEQ multiplex PCR assay. For the multiplex PCR, a mixture combining 60 forward primers for TCR Vbeta segments and 13 reverse primers for TCR Jbeta segments was used. Amplification of the CDR3 region of rearranged TCR beta genes was performed with a multiplex PCR assay on genomic DNA. The amplified TCR beta libraries were sequenced on the Illumina HiSeq System as 87-base-pair reads. The paper's processing steps were these. A later analysis tallied approximately 87 million unique TCR beta chains across the 700 or so repertoires, and approximately 12 million of those chains were shared by two or more donors. To remove PCR and sequencing errors, raw reads were error-corrected and collapsed into unique sequences using a nearest-neighbor algorithm that merged closely related sequences. CDR3 sequences were aligned to IMGT reference sequences to assign V, D and J gene segments. Each retained sequence needed at least a six-nucleotide match to both a V gene segment and a J gene segment. A rearrangement was called productive if the CDR3 had no stop codons and remained in frame with V and J, and every other rearrangement was called non-productive. Following IMGT convention, CDR3 was defined as the stretch from the second conserved V-encoded cysteine up to the conserved J-encoded phenylalanine. In an earlier analysis of some 550 of the donors, sequences lacking an unambiguous match to a single V gene segment were excluded. An earlier analysis of about 600 of the donors called V segments functional above 56.7% productive rearrangements and segregating when the between-donor standard deviation exceeded 5%. A statistical classification framework was built for diagnosing cytomegalovirus status from the catalog of TCR beta chain sequences. In a later analysis, TCR nucleotide sequences were compared against IMGT/GENE-DB human TR gene sequences so that V and J genes could be assigned. The TCRdist pipeline was used in a later analysis to assign CDR3 sequences and most-parsimonious VDJ recombination scenarios. In a later analysis, each TCR beta chain was defined by its CDR3 amino acid sequence together with its V-gene family, and reads without a unique V-gene family were excluded. A later analysis removed roughly 590 highly shared, low-generation-probability nucleotide sequences to deal with suspected cross-contamination and a sequencing artifact. In a later analysis, a clonal expansion index for each public chain was calculated from normalized within-repertoire ranks of inferred template counts. A later analysis computed generation probabilities with a VDJ recombination model fitted to out-of-frame rearrangements, and checked the results against IGoR. In a later analysis, TCR-TCR, TCR-HLA and TCR-CMV co-occurrence was scored with hypergeometric tests, and a repertoire-size bias correction was applied to TCR pairs. False discovery rates were estimated in a later analysis by permuting HLA or CMV assignments 20 times. In a later analysis, co-occurring TCRs were grouped with DBSCAN, and TCRdist sequence similarity was added when clustering was performed within HLA-allele-positive subsets. Co-occurrence clustering excluded repertoires with fewer than 30,000 or more than 120,000 public chains, plus five with anomalous nucleotide sharing. TCRdb stores this immuneACCESS table with in-frame sequences only. Part of the clones is absent; in the studies checked, under half of the shortfall reflects unresolved V genes, and no reason is known for the rest. V and J calls and clone size come straight from that table; D and trimming were deduced from the DNA. In all, the sample holds about 240,000 clones, and 85% of those were seen once. The ten largest clones capture 0.2% to 0.3% of the sample.

General conclusions and limits of the study: The authors suggested that the approach could potentially be extended to other disease states and immunological phenotypes. Immune exposure information for the cohort was limited to CMV serostatus. Because some donors lacked HLA typing at each locus, the association tests relied only on the typed subset. Most CMV-associated TCR beta chains appeared to be HLA-restricted in a later analysis, and the HLA associations seemed to be driven largely by CMV exposure. Three of the identified cytomegalovirus-associated TCR beta chains were confirmed in vitro to be specific for cytomegalovirus antigens. Seventeen rarely observed V segments, including chromosome 9 orphons, were excluded from the earlier analysis of some 590 of the donors because counts were too low. In this cohort, only TCR beta chains were sequenced, and detectable features were limited by the absence of alpha or paired-chain data. In a later analysis, TCR association rates were found to vary across HLA loci, with the most associated TCRs seen for DRB1 alleles and the fewest for HLA-C alleles. A group of highly shared sequence variants was considered likely to be a technical artifact of the sequencing pipeline. V-gene and J-gene trimming of TCR beta chains was associated with a missense DCLRE1C variant in a later genetic analysis, and the association was replicated in an independent cohort. Linkage disequilibrium might explain the correlated functional status among segregating V segments, but an unknown experimental factor could not be ruled out. Cytomegalovirus status was reported to be diagnosed by the classifier with high specificity and sensitivity in both the original and validation cohorts. Broadly in line with IMGT annotations, most TCR beta V segments showed up in productive rearrangements about 90% or about 30% of the time in an earlier analysis of about 500 of the donors. In a later analysis, several top co-occurrence clusters were reported to appear linked to parvovirus B19, influenza, CMV and Epstein-Barr virus. Compared with the 666-donor mean, donors in an Asian-associated ancestry cluster had fewer N-insertions in productive TCRs, according to a later genetic analysis. Across donors, most TCR sequences were observed very rarely, whereas some public TCRs were present in many individuals. The study listed 150 to 200 TCR beta chains as associated with cytomegalovirus. The 87-base-pair reads could not distinguish some IMGT-functional V segments, including TRBV6-2 and TRBV6-3, so those segments were excluded. Specific HLA alleles were associated with 16,951 TCR beta sequences at a false discovery rate of 0.05 in a later analysis. Compared with equally common non-associated chains, HLA-associated TCR beta chains in a later analysis were more clonally expanded and had lower generation probabilities. Assigning TCR associations to individual alleles was difficult when HLA alleles, especially DR and DQ, strongly co-occurred. A further reported finding was that TCR beta sequences accurately predicted the HLA-A and HLA-B alleles for most subjects in the first cohort. Sequencing depth was assumed to be roughly uniform across donors in the presence/absence analyses, though that assumption may not hold.

V lost 5 bases and J lost 3 bases, and the count of bases not matched to a germline gene is 11. The CDR3 covers 15 residues, taking in both the cysteine and the phenylalanine. This entry keeps only the CDR3 DNA: 45 bases, framed from base 1. The germline V gene sets CDR1 to SGHRS and CDR2 to YFSETQ. The material sequenced was PBMCs. The V gene is TRBV5-1 and the J gene is TRBJ2-7; 7 central nucleotides agree with TRBD1. The clonotype comes from a girl aged 2-15 years in good health and CMV-seronegative. CDR3 loop: CASRTYPGQSYEQYF. The nucleotides are TGCGCCAGCAGGACGTATCCGGGACAGAGCTACGAGCAGTACTTC.